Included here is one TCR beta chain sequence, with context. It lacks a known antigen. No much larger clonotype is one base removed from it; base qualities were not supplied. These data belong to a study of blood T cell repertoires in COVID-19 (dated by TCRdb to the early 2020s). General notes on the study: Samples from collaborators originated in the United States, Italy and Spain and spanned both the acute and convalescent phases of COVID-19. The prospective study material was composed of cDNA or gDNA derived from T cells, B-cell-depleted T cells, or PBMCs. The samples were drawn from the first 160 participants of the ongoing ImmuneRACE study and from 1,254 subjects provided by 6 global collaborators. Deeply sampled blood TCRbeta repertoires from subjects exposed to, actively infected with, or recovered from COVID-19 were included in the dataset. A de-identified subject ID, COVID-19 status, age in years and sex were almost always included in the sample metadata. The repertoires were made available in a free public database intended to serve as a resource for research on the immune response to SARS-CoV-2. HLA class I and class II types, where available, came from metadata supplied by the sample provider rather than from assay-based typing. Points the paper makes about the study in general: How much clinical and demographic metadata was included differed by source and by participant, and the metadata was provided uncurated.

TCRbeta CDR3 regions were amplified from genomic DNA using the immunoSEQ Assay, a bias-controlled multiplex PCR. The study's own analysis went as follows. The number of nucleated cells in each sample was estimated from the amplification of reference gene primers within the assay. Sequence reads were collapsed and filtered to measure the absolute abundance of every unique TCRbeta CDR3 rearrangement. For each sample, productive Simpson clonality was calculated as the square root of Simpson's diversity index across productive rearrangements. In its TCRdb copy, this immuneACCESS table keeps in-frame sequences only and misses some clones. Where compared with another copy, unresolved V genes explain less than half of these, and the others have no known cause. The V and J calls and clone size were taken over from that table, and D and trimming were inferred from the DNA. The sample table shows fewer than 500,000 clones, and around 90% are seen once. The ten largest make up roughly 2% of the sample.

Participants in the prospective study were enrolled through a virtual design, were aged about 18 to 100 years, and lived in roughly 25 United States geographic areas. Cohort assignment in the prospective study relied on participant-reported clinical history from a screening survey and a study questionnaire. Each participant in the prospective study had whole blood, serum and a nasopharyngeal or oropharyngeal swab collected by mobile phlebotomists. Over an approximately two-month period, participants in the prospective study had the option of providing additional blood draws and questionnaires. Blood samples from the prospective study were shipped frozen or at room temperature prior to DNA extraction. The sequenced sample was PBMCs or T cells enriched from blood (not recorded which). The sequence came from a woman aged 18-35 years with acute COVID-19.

DNA sequence: TGTGCCACCAGCAGAGATCATAGCGGGAGGGCCTTTGAGCAGTTCTTC. Its coded protein is CATSRDHSGRAFEQFF. Rearrangement joined TRBV15 to TRBJ2-1, and 11 bases in between align with TRBD2. Compared with germline, V lacks 0 bases and J lacks 9 bases; bases without a gene match: 7. CDR1 and CDR2 were assigned from the germline V gene (reference sequence) as LNHNV and YYDKDF. The CDR3, cysteine through phenylalanine, is 16 amino acids long. The CDR3 DNA has 48 bases and is translated from base 1.